This TCR beta chain emerged from a study of T cells in Graves' hyperthyroidism and ophthalmopathy. CDR1 MDHEN and CDR2 SYDVKM come from the germline V gene. The CDR3 spans 18 residues. Trimming took off 2 bases at V and 5 bases at J, with 21 bases between the two ends. This clonotype was seen a handful of times. Antigen specificity is unknown. Study conclusions and caveats: Blood samples included most of the expanded thyroid clonotypes exceeding 0.001. Progression to ophthalmopathy was predicted a median of approximately seven months early.

Template material for amplifying TCR beta CDR3 regions consisted of RNA transcripts. The TCR CDR3 first-round RT-PCR relied on the HTBI primer set. TCRdb processed the multiplex PCR reads anew with MiXCR; each CDR3 protein has one entry. The table lists 600,000 to 800,000 distinct CDR3 sequences, about a third of them singletons. The TCR was taken from a middle-aged woman with Graves' hyperthyroidism. The chain combines TRBV28 with TRBJ1-4; D is undetermined. The material sequenced was blood. CDR3 DNA sequence: TGTGCCAGCAGTTTAGCCGGAACGGTGGAACGGAGGAATGAAAAACTGTTTTTT. Translating it yields CASSLAGTVERRNEKLFF.